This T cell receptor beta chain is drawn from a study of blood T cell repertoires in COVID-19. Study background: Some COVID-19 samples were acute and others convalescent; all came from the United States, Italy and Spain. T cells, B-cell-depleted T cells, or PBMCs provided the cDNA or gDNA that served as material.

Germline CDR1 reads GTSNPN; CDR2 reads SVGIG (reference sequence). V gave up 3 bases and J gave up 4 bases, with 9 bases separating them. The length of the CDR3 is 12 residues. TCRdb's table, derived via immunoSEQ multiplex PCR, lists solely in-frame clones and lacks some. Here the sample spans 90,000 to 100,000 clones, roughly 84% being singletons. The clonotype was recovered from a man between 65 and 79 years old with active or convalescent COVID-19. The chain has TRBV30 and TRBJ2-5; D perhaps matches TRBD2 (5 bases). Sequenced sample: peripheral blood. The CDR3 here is CAWRSTRETQYF. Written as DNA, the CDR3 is TGTGCCTGGAGGAGTACTAGAGAGACCCAGTACTTC.